The 17 T cell receptor beta chains below come from one sample, sequenced in a study of blood T cell repertoires in COVID-19. Sequenced by immunoSEQ multiplex PCR; TCRdb stores in-frame clones only, minus some. The profile shows some 200,000 clones, approximately 85% of them singletons. Material: peripheral blood. These receptors all come from a woman aged 80 or older with acute or convalescent COVID-19.

The rearrangement links TRBV14 to TRBJ1-6; possible D gene TRBD1, 6 bases. V shed 2 bases and J shed 4 bases, with 12 bases lying between them. The CDR3 totals 16 residues. CDR1 is SGHDN, CDR2 FVKESK, per germline. CDR3 protein: CASSQLSGAYNSPLHF. The CDR3 nucleotides read TGTGCCAGCAGCCAATTGTCAGGGGCGTATAATTCACCCCTCCACTTT. The full variable domain, in which reference TRBV14 and TRBJ1-6 provide the parts outside the CDR3, is EAGVTQFPSHSVIEKGQTVTLRCDPISGHDNLYWYRRVMGKEIKFLLHFVKESKQDESGMPNNRFLAERTGGTYSTLKVQPAELEDSGVYFCASSQLSGAYNSPLHFGNGTRLTVT.

The chain uses TRBV3-1 (or the pseudogene TRBV3-2) and TRBJ2-1; TRBD1 agrees at 7 bases. With 0 bases clipped from V and 4 bases from J, the junction kept 6 bases outside the gene matches. CDR1 and CDR2 from the germline V gene are LGHDT and YNNKEL (reference sequence). This CDR3 comprises 16 residues. The CDR3 nucleotides read TGTGCCAGCAGCCAAGAGTGGACAGGCGAATACAATGAGCAGTTCTTC. Residues: CASSQEWTGEYNEQFF.

This clone was observed a single time. The chain combines TRBV12-3 or TRBV12-4 with TRBJ1-1, with a possible D match to TRBD1 (5 bases). V shed 5 bases and J shed 5 bases, with 12 bases lying between them. CDR3 length: 13 residues. The CDR3 nucleotides read TGTGCCAGCAGTGAATGGGGCGCGACTGAAGCTTTCTTT. The encoded protein is CASSEWGATEAFF.

The rearrangement uses TRBV9 and TRBJ2-1, with D possibly TRBD2 on 5 matching bases. Germline V CDR1 and CDR2: SGDLS, YYNGEE. The CDR3 contains 15 residues. V was trimmed by 0 bases and J by 6 bases, leaving 13 bases between them. The CDR3: CASSVDGWTANEQFF. CDR3 nucleotides: TGTGCCAGCAGCGTAGACGGTTGGACTGCCAATGAGCAGTTCTTC.

The CDR3, as DNA: TGTGCCAGCAGTTACTCCCCAAACTCTGGAAACACCATATATTTT. It encodes CASSYSPNSGNTIYF. V usage is TRBV6-6 and J usage is TRBJ1-3, with D hard to call. Trimming cost V 0 bases and J 0 bases, with 6 bases left between them. Germline assignment: CDR1 MNHNY and CDR2 SVGAGI (reference sequence). This CDR3 is 15 amino acids long.

The CDR3 loop is CASSVSGGGGYTF. CDR3 bases: TGTGCCAGCAGCGTGAGCGGGGGAGGAGGCTACACCTTC. This sequence joins TRBV11-2 and TRBJ1-2, with D possibly being TRBD1 (5 bases). V lost 5 bases to trimming and J lost 8 bases, with 15 bases between them. The CDR3 extends over 13 amino acids. Germline assignment: CDR1 SGHAT and CDR2 FQNNGV.

The chain is built from TRBV14 and TRBJ1-2; TRBD1 agrees at 9 bases. J was trimmed by 7 bases and V by 3 bases; bases with no gene match: 12. The CDR3 contains 16 residues. Germline CDR1 reads SGHDN; CDR2 reads FVKESK. Here the CDR3 reads CASSQWAPGQGFGYTF. CDR3 DNA sequence: TGTGCCAGCAGCCAGTGGGCCCCAGGACAGGGGTTTGGCTACACCTTC.

The chain carries TRBV5-6 and TRBJ2-7; the match to TRBD1 covers 8 bases. Germline V gives CDR1 SGHDT, CDR2 YYEEEE. The junction had 9 bases not matched to a gene; V was cut back by 4 bases and J by 6 bases. CDR3 length equals 14 residues. The CDR3 DNA is TGTGCCAGCAGCCTGACAGGGGTATTGCGCGAGCAGTACTTC. This codes for CASSLTGVLREQYF.

The chain couples TRBV6-2 or TRBV6-3 to TRBJ2-7; tentatively, D is TRBD2 (5 bases). V lost 0 bases and J 0 bases, leaving 15 bases between the germline ends. The CDR3 is made up of 17 amino acids. Per the germline V gene, CDR1 is MNHEY and CDR2 is SVGEGT. CDR3 DNA sequence: TGTGCCAGCAGTTACTCGATGGCACGGGAAAACTCCTACGAGCAGTACTTC. Translating it yields CASSYSMARENSYEQYF.

The chain couples TRBV4-3 to TRBJ2-7; 8 bases line up with TRBD1. Looked up from germline, CDR1 is LGHNA and CDR2 is YSLEER. The CDR3 extends over 15 amino acids. J lost 3 bases, V lost 1 base, and 5 bases had no gene match. The DNA for the CDR3 is TGCGCCAGCAGCCAAGGTATCGGGACAGGCTACGAGCAGTACTTC. It specifies CASSQGIGTGYEQYF.

The chain has TRBV7-3 and TRBJ2-7; D remains ambiguous. This CDR3 is built from 15 residues. Per the germline V gene, CDR1 is SGHTA and CDR2 is FQGTGA. Trimming cost V 1 base and J 3 bases, with 13 bases left between them. CDR3 DNA: TGTGCCAGCAGCTTAAGCGCAGGAATAAACTACGAGCAGTACTTC. Translated: CASSLSAGINYEQYF.

The V and J genes are TRBV7-8 and TRBJ2-6; D not resolved. V was clipped by 4 bases and J by 4 bases, with 8 bases between them. This CDR3 region has 14 residues. Germline CDR1 and CDR2: SGHVS and FQNEAQ. CDR3 DNA sequence: TGTGCCAGCAGCTCCTCGGTCGGGGCCAACGTCCTGACTTTC. It codes for CASSSSVGANVLTF.

V gene TRBV5-4 combines with J gene TRBJ1-2; TRBD1 aligns across 9 bases. The J segment lost 6 bases and the V segment lost 0 bases, leaving 12 bases of the junction unmatched. The CDR3 is 17 amino acids. The germline gives CDR1 SGHNT, CDR2 YYREEE (reference sequence). CDR3 protein: CASSLEPTGGLSHGYTF. As DNA, the CDR3 is TGTGCCAGCAGCTTGGAGCCGACAGGGGGTCTGAGCCATGGCTACACCTTC.

The chain links TRBV19 to TRBJ2-1; 7 bases fit TRBD1. This CDR3 comprises 15 residues. Germline values: CDR1 LNHDA, CDR2 SQIVND (reference sequence). The J segment lost 2 bases and the V segment lost 6 bases, leaving 7 bases of the junction unmatched. The DNA of the CDR3 is TGTGCCAGTAGCCTAGACAGGGCACCCTACAATGAGCAGTTCTTC. This codes for CASSLDRAPYNEQFF.

This chain links TRBV6-6 with TRBJ1-2; D uncertain. Germline-derived CDR1 and CDR2 are MNHNY and SVGAGI (reference sequence). Trimming pared 7 bases from V and 0 bases from J, leaving 9 bases between. This CDR3 is 13 amino acids long. The CDR3 loop reads CASTYLANYGYTF. The DNA for the CDR3 is TGTGCCAGCACCTACCTTGCTAACTATGGCTACACCTTC.

The chain carries TRBV7-2 and TRBJ2-2; 7 bases line up with TRBD1. This CDR3 is 14 amino acids long. Trimming cost V 0 bases and J 6 bases; bases outside gene matches: 1. In germline, CDR1 is SGHTA, CDR2 FQGNSA. The CDR3 nucleotides are TGTGCCAGCAGCTTAGCAGGGGGCCCCGGGGAGCTGTTTTTT. It is translated as CASSLAGGPGELFF.

The V call is TRBV25-1, the J call TRBJ1-2, with D perhaps TRBD1 (5 bases). The CDR3 spans 12 residues. V lost 4 bases and J lost 3, with 6 bases in between. Germline lookup yields CDR1 MGHDK and CDR2 SYGVNS. DNA for the CDR3: TGTGCCAGCAGTGGGGGGGACTATGGCTACACCTTC. Amino acid sequence: CASSGGDYGYTF.